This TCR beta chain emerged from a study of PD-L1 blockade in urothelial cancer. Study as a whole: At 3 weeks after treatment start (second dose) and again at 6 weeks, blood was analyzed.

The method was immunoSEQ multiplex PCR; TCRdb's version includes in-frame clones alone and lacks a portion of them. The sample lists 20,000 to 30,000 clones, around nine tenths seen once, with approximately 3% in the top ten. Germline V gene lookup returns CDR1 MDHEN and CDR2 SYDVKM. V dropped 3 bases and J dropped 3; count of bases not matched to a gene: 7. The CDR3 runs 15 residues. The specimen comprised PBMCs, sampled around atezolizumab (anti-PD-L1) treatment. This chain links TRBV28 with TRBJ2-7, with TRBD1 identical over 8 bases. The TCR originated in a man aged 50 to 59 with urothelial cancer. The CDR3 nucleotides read TGTGCCAGCAGTTTCTGGCAGGGGGCTCTCTACGAGCAGTACTTC. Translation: CASSFWQGALYEQYF.